This T cell receptor (beta chain) was recorded in a study of OX40 agonist ivuxolimab in advanced cancers. Study-level background: The drug used for patients, ivuxolimab, was an agonistic anti-OX40 (CD134) antibody. General observations from the study: Clonal expansion was seen in CD4+ and CD8+ blood T cells by week 6 at 0.1 to 3.0 mg/kg. The study found among the lowest clonal expansion in partial responders at 0.1-3.0 mg/kg.

The CDR3 spans 15 residues. The junction had 6 bases not matched to a gene; V was cut back by 3 bases and J by 4 bases. CDR1 and CDR2 from the germline V gene are SGHDT and YYEEEE. Worth noting for this clone: Antigen specificity is unknown.

Clones were read by immunoSEQ multiplex PCR, and TCRdb kept only the in-frame ones, dropping some. The sample yields some 55,000 clones, roughly 80% seen once. Specimen: CD4+ or CD8+ T cells sorted from blood, collected in a trial of the OX40 agonist ivuxolimab. The clonotype was recovered from an adult with an advanced solid tumor such as melanoma, head and neck, liver or kidney cancer. This sequence joins TRBV5-6 and TRBJ2-1; 8 bases fit TRBD2. The CDR3 spells CASSSRSGSYNEQFF. The CDR3 coding sequence is TGTGCCAGCAGCTCACGGAGCGGGAGTTACAATGAGCAGTTCTTC.